This is a list of T cell receptor beta chains from one sample in a study of blood T cell repertoires in COVID-19. Assay used: immunoSEQ multiplex PCR; TCRdb lists only in-frame clones, some missing. The top ten hold nearly 3.5% of the sample, which has roughly 90,000 clones, about 85% seen once. Specimen: peripheral blood. Receptors originate from a middle-aged man with acute or convalescent COVID-19. The CDR3 runs from the conserved cysteine through the conserved F or W. Fields, in order: CDR3 length, V gene, J gene, CDR3 protein.

>13|TRBV29-1|TRBJ1-1
CSSTQGMNTEAFF
>14|TRBV4-3|TRBJ2-7
CASSQEQATYEQYF
>15|TRBV6-2/TRBV6-3|TRBJ1-4
CASSSRDSTHEKLFF
>14|TRBV28|TRBJ1-1
CASSPRQGWTEAFF
>14|TRBV10-3|TRBJ1-1
CAIRSGTGNTEAFF
>15|TRBV6-5|TRBJ1-1
CASRALQRGNTEAFF
>13|TRBV24-1|TRBJ2-7
CATSWAGSDEQYF
>16|TRBV19|TRBJ2-5
CASSRTGLAGRETQYF
>15|TRBV27|TRBJ2-7
CASSLNSDRAYEQYF
>17|TRBV19|TRBJ1-2
CASSATTGSIPNYGYTF
>15|TRBV6-1|TRBJ2-7
CASSERQGAVSEQYF
>15|TRBV9|TRBJ2-3
CASSGTSGSTDTQYF
>12|TRBV30|TRBJ1-6
CAWSVQVSPLHF
>11|TRBV10-3|TRBJ2-7
CAIISGGEQYF
>13|TRBV7-2|TRBJ2-7
CASSLATAYEQYF
>16|TRBV27|TRBJ1-1
CASSLETGGLVTEAFF